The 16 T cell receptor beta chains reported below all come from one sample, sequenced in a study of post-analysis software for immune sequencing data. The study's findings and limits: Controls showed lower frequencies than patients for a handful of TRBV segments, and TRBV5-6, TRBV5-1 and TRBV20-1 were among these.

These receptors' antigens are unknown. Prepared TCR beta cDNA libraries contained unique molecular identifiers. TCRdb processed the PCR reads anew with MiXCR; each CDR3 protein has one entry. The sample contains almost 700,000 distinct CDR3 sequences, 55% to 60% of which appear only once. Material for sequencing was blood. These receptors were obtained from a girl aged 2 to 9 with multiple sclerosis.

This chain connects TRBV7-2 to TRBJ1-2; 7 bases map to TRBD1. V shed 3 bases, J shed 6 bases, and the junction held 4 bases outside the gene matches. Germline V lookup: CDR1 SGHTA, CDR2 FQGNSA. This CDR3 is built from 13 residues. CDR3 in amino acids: CASSFRQGNGYTF. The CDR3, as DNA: TGTGCCAGCAGCTTTCGACAGGGTAATGGCTACACCTTC.

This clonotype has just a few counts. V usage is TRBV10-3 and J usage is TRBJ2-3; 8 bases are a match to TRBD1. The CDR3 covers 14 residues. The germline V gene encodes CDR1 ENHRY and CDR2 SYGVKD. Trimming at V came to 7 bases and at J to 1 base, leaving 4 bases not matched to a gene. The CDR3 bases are TGTGCCATCAACCCGGGACAGGGCACAGATACGCAGTATTTT. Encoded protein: CAINPGQGTDTQYF.

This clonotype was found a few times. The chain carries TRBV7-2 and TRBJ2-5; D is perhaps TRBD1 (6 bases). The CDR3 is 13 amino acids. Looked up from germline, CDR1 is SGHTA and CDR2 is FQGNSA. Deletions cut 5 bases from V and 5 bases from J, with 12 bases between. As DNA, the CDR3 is TGTGCCAGCAGCCTCGTAACAGGGGAGACCCAGTACTTC. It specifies CASSLVTGETQYF.

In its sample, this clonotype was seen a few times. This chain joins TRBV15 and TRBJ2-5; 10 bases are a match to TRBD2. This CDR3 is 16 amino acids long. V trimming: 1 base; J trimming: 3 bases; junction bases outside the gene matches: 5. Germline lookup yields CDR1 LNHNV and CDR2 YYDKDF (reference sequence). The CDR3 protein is CATSRGAGTSEETQYF. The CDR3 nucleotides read TGTGCCACCAGCAGAGGCGCCGGGACTAGCGAAGAGACCCAGTACTTC.

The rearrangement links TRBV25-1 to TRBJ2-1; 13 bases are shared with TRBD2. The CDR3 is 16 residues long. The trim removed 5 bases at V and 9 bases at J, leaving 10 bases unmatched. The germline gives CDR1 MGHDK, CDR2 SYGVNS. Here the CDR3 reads CASSSEGTSGDPEQFF. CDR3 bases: TGTGCCAGCAGTTCAGAAGGGACTAGCGGGGACCCTGAGCAGTTCTTC.

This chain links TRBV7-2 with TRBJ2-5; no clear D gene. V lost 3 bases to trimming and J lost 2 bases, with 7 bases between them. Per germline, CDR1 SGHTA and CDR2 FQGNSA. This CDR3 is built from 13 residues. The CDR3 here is CASSFFLQETQYF. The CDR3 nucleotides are TGTGCCAGCAGCTTCTTCCTTCAAGAGACCCAGTACTTC.

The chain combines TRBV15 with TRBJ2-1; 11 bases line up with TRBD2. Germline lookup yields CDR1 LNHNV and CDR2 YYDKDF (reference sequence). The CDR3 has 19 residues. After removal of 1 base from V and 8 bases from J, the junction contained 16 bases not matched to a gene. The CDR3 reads CATSRAGLAGLWLWDEQFF. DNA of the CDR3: TGTGCCACCAGCAGAGCCGGACTAGCGGGTCTTTGGCTCTGGGATGAGCAGTTCTTC.

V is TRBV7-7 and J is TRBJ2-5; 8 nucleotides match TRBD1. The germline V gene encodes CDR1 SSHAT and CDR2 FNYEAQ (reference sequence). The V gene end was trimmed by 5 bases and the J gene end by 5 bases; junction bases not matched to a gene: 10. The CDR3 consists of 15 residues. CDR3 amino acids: CASSDRTGSEETQYF. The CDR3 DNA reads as TGTGCCAGCAGCGATAGGACAGGGAGTGAGGAGACCCAGTACTTC. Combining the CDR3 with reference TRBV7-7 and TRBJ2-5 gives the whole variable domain GAGVSQSPRYKVTKRGQDVTLRCDPISSHATLYWYQQALGQGPEFLTYFNYEAQPDKSGLPSDRFSAERPEGSISTLTIQRTEQRDSAMYRCASSDRTGSEETQYFGPGTRLLVL.

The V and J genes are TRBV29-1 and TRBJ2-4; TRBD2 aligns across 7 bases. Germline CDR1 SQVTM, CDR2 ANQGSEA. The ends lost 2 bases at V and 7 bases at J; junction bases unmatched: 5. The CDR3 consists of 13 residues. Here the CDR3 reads CSVESGAGNIQYF. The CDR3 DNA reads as TGCAGCGTTGAATCGGGAGCGGGGAACATTCAGTACTTC.

The CDR3 spells CASSRSGDFQETQYF. The DNA for the CDR3 is TGCGCCAGCAGCCGGAGCGGGGACTTCCAAGAGACCCAGTACTTC. This chain connects TRBV5-1 to TRBJ2-5, with TRBD2 identical over 7 bases. Germline trimming cut 4 bases from V and 1 base from J; bases unmatched to any gene: 7. The CDR3 is 15 residues long. Germline V gives CDR1 SGHRS, CDR2 YFSETQ.

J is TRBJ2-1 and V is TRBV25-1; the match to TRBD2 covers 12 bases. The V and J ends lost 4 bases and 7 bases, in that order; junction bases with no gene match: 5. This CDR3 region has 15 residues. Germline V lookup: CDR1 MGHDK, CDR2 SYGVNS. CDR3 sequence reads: CASSGTGTSGNEQFF. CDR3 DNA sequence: TGTGCCAGCAGTGGAACCGGGACTAGCGGGAATGAGCAGTTCTTC.

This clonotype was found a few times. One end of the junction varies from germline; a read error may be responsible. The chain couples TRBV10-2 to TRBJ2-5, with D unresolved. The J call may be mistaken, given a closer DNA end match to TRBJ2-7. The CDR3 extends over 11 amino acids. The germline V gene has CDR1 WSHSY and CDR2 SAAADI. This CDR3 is CASGEAYEQYF. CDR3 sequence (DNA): TGCGCCAGCGGTGAGGCTTACGAGCAGTACTTC.

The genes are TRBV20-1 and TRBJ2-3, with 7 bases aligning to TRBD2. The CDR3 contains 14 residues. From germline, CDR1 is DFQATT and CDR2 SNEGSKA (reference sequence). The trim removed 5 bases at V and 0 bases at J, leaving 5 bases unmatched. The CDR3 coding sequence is TGCAGTGCTTGCCGACTAGCTAGCACAGATACGCAGTATTTT. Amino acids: CSACRLASTDTQYF.

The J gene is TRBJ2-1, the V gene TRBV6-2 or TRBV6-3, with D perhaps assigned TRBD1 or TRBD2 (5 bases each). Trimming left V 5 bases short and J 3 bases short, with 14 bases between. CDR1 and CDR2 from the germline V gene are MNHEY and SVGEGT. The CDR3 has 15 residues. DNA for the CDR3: TGTGCCAGCAGTAGGGGAATAAGCGGCTACAATGAGCAGTTCTTC. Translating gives CASSRGISGYNEQFF.

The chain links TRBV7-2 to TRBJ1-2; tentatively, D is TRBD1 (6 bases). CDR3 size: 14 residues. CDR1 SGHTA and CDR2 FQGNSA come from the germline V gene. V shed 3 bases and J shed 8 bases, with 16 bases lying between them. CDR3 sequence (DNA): TGTGCCAGCAGCTTCGATCCTCAGGGGTGGGGCTACACCTTC. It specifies CASSFDPQGWGYTF.

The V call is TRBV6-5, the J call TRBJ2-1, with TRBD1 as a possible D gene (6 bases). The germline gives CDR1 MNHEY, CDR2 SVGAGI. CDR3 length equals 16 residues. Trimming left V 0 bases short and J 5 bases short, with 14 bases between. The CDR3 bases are TGTGCCAGCAGTTACTCGATCTACAGGGCCGACAATGAGCAGTTCTTC. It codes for CASSYSIYRADNEQFF.